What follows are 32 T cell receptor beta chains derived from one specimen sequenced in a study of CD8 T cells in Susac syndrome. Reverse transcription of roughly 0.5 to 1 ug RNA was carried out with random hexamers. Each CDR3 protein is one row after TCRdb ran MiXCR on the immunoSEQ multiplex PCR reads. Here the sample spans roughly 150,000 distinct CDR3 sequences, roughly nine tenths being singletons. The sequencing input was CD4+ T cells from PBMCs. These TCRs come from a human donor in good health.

The CDR3, as DNA: TGTGCTAGTGGACCCGGGAACTACGAGCAGTACTTC. Its translation is CASGPGNYEQYF. The gene calls are TRBV12-5 and TRBJ2-7; D perhaps matches TRBD2 (5 bases). The CDR3 is 12 residues long. Per the germline V gene, CDR1 is LGHNT and CDR2 is FRNRAP. V was clipped by 6 bases and J by 3 bases, with 9 bases between them.

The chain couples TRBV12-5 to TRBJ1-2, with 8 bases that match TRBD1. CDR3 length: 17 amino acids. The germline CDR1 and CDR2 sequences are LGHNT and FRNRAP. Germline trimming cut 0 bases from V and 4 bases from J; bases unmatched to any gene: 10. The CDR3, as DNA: TGTGCTAGTGGTTTGGTACTATCGGGACAGGTTTCCTATGGCTACACCTTC. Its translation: CASGLVLSGQVSYGYTF.

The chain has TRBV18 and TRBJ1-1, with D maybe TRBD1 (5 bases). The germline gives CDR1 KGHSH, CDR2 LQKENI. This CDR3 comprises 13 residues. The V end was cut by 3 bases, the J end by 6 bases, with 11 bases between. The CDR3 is CASSPQGGAEAFF. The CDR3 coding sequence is TGTGCCAGCTCACCTCAAGGAGGGGCTGAAGCTTTCTTT.

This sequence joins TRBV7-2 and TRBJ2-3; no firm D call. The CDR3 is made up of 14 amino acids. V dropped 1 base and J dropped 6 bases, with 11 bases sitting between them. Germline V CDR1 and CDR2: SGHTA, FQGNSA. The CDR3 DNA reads TGTGCCAGCAGCTTAGGCTGGACCCCGGATACGCAGTATTTT. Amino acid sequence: CASSLGWTPDTQYF.

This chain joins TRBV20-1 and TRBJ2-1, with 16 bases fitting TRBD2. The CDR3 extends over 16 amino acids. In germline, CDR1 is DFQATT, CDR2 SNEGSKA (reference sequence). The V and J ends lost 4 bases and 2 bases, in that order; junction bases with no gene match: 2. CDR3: CSATGTSGRAYNEQFF. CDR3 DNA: TGCAGTGCTACCGGGACTAGCGGGAGGGCCTACAATGAGCAGTTCTTC.

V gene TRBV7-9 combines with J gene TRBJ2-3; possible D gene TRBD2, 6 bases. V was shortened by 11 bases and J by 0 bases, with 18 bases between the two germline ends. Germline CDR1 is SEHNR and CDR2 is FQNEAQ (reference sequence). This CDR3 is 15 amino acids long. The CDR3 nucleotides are TGTGCCGGTGGCGGGGTGAGCACAAGCACAGATACGCAGTATTTT. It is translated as CAGGGVSTSTDTQYF. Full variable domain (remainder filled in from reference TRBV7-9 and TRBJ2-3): DTGVSQNPRHKITKRGQNVTFRCDPISEHNRLYWYRQTLGQGPEFLTYFQNEAQLEKSRLLSDRFSAERPKGSFSTLEIQRTEQGDSAMYLCAGGGVSTSTDTQYFGPGTRLTVL.

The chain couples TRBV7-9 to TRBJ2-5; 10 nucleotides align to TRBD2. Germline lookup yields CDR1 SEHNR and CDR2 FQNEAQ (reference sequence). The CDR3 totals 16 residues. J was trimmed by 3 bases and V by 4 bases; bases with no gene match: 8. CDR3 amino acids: CASSSPRLAGEETQYF. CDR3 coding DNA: TGTGCCAGCAGCTCCCCGCGGCTAGCGGGGGAAGAGACCCAGTACTTC.

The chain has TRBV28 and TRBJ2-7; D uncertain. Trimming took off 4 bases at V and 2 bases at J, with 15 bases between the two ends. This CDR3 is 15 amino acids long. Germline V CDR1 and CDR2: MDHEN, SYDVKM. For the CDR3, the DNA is TGTGCCAGCAGTTACCCCAGCCCAGTCCCCTACGAGCAGTACTTC. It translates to CASSYPSPVPYEQYF.

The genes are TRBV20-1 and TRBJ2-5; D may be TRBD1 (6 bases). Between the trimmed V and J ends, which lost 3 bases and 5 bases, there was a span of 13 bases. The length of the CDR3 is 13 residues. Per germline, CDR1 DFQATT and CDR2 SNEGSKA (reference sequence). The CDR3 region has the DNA TGCAGTGCTAGTCGTGACAGGAAGGAGACCCAGTACTTC. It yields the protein CSASRDRKETQYF.

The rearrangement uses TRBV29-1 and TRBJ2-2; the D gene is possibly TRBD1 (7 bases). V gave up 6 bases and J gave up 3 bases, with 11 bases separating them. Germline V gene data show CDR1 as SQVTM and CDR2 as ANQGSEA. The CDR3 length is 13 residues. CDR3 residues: CSVDREDTGELFF. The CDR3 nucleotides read TGCAGCGTAGACAGGGAGGACACCGGGGAGCTGTTTTTT.

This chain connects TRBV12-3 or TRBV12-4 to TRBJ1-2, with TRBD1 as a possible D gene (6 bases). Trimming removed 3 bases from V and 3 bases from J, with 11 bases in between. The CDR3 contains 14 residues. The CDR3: CASSLGQGYYGYTF. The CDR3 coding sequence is TGTGCCAGCAGTTTGGGGCAGGGGTACTATGGCTACACCTTC.

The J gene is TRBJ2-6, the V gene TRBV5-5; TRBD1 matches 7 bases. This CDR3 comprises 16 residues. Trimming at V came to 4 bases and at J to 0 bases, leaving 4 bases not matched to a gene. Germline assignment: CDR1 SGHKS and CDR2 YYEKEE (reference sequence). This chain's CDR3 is CASSQGQISGANVLTF. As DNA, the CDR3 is TGTGCCAGCAGCCAGGGACAGATCTCTGGGGCCAACGTCCTGACTTTC.

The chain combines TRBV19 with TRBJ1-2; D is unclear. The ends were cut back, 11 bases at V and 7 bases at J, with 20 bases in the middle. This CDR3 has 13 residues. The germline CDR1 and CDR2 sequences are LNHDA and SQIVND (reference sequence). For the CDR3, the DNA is TGTGCCGGCCCGGAGGACGTCTTCCTTGGCTACACCTTC. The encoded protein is CAGPEDVFLGYTF.

The CDR3 sequence is CASSSPYRNTEAFF. CDR3 nucleotides: TGTGCCAGCAGCTCCCCCTACAGGAACACTGAAGCTTTCTTT. This sequence joins TRBV5-4 and TRBJ1-1; D unresolved. Deletions cut 3 bases from V and 1 base from J, with 10 bases between. CDR3 length: 14 residues. Germline V gene data show CDR1 as SGHNT and CDR2 as YYREEE (reference sequence).

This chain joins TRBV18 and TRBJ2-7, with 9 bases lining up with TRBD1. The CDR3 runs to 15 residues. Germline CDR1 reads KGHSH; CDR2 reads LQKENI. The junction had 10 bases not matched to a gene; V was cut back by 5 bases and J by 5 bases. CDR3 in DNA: TGTGCCAGCTCAGTCGGGACAGGGAAGTCCAACGAGCAGTACTTC. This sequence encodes CASSVGTGKSNEQYF.

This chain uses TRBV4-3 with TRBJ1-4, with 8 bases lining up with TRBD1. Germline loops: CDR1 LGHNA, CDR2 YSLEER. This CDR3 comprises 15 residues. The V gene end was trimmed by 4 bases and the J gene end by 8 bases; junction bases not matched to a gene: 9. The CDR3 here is CASSPRTGTDEKLFF. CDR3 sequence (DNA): TGCGCCAGCAGCCCCCGGACAGGGACCGACGAAAAACTGTTTTTT.

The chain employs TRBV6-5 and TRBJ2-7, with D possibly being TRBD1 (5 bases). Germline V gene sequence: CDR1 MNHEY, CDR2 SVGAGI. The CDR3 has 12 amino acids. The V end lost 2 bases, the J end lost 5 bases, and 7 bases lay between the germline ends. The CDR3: CASSYRGHEQYF. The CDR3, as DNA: TGTGCCAGCAGTTACAGGGGCCACGAGCAGTACTTC.

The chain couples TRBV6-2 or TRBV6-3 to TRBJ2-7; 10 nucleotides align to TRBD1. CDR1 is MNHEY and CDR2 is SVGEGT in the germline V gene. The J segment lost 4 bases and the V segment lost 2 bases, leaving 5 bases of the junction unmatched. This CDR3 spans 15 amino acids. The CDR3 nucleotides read TGTGCCAGCAGTTACGAGGGGACAGGGGCTTACGAGCAGTACTTC. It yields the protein CASSYEGTGAYEQYF.

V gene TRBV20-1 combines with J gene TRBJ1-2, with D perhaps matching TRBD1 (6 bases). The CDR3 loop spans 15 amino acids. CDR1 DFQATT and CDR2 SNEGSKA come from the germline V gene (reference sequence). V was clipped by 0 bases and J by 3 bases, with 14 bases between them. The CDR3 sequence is CSARDIPGVDYGYTF. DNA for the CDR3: TGCAGTGCTAGAGATATCCCAGGGGTGGACTATGGCTACACCTTC.

Here the CDR3 reads CASSSRGLQQYF. The DNA of the CDR3 is TGTGCCAGCAGCTCCCGGGGCCTTCAGCAGTATTTT. The chain has TRBV4-2 and TRBJ2-3; either TRBD1 or TRBD2 may fit D (5 bases each). Trimming cost V 5 bases and J 11 bases, with 14 bases left between them. CDR3 length: 12 residues. Germline assignment: CDR1 LGHNA and CDR2 YNFKEQ.

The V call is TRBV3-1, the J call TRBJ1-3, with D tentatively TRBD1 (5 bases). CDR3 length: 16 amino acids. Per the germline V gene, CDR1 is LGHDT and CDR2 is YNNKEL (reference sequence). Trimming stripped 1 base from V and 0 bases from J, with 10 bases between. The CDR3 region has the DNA TGTGCCAGCAGCCAAGTTAACAGGATCTCTGGAAACACCATATATTTT. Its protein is CASSQVNRISGNTIYF.

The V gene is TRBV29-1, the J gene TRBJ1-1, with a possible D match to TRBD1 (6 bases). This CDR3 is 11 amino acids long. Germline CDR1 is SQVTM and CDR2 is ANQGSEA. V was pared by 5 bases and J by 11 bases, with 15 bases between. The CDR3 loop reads CSVPGTLGAFF. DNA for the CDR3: TGCAGCGTTCCCGGGACACTGGGCGCTTTCTTT.

As DNA, the CDR3 is TGTGCCAGCAGTGGGACTGTGGGGTACAATGAGCAGTTCTTC. It encodes CASSGTVGYNEQFF. The chain is built from TRBV2 and TRBJ2-1; D might be TRBD2 (5 bases). V lost 4 bases to trimming and J lost 4 bases, with 11 bases between them. The germline V gene encodes CDR1 SNHLY and CDR2 FYNNEI. The CDR3 loop spans 14 amino acids.

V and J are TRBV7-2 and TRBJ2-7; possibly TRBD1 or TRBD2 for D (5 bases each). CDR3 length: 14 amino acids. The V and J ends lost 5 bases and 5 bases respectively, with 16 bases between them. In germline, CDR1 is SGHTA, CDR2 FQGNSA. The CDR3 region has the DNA TGTGCCAGCAGCCGGGACCGAGGCGACGACGAGCAGTACTTC. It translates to CASSRDRGDDEQYF. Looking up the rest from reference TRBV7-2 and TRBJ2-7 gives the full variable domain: GAGVSQSPSNKVTEKGKDVELRCDPISGHTALYWYRQSLGQGLEFLIYFQGNSAPDKSGLPSDRFSAERTGGSVSTLTIQRTQQEDSAVYLCASSRDRGDDEQYFGPGTRLTVT.

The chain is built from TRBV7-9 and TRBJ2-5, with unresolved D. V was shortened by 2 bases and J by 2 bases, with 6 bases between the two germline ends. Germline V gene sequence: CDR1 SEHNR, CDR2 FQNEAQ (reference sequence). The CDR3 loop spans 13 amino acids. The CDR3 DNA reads TGTGCCAGCAGCTTAAAGATACAAGAGACCCAGTACTTC. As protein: CASSLKIQETQYF. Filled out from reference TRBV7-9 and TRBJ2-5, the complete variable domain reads DTGVSQNPRHKITKRGQNVTFRCDPISEHNRLYWYRQTLGQGPEFLTYFQNEAQLEKSRLLSDRFSAERPKGSFSTLEIQRTEQGDSAMYLCASSLKIQETQYFGPGTRLLVL.

The CDR3 sequence: CASSQEGLGTEAFF. CDR3 DNA sequence: TGCGCCAGCAGCCAAGAGGGACTTGGCACTGAAGCTTTCTTT. The chain employs TRBV4-1 and TRBJ1-1; TRBD1 is a possible D gene (5 bases). Between the trimmed V and J ends, which lost 0 bases and 4 bases, there was a span of 9 bases. CDR3 length: 14 residues. Germline V gene sequence: CDR1 MGHRA, CDR2 YSYEKL.

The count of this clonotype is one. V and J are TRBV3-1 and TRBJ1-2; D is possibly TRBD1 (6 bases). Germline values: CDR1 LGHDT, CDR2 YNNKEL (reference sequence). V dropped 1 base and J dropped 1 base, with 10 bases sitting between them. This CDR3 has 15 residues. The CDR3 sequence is CASSQAGTNNYGYTF. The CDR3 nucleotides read TGTGCCAGCAGCCAAGCCGGGACAAATAACTATGGCTACACCTTC.

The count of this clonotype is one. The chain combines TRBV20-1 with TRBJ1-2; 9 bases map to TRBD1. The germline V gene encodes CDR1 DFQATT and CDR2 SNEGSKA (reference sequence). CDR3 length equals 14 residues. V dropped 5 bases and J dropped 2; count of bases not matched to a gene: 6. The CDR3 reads CSADRDRENYGYTF. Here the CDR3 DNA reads TGCAGTGCTGACCGGGACAGGGAAAACTATGGCTACACCTTC.

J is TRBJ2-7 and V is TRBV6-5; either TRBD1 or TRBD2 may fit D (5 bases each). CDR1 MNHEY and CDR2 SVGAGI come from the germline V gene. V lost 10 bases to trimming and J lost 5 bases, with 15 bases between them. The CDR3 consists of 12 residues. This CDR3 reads CATARDVHEQYF. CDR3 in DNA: TGTGCCACCGCTAGGGACGTCCACGAGCAGTACTTC.

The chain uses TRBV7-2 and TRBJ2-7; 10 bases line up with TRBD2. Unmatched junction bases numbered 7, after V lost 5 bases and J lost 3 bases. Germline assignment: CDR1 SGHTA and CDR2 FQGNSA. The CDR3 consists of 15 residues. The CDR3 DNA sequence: TGTGCCAGCAGCCCCAAGCGGGGGGGTTACTACGAGCAGTACTTC. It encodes CASSPKRGGYYEQYF. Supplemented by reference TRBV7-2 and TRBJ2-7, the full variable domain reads GAGVSQSPSNKVTEKGKDVELRCDPISGHTALYWYRQSLGQGLEFLIYFQGNSAPDKSGLPSDRFSAERTGGSVSTLTIQRTQQEDSAVYLCASSPKRGGYYEQYFGPGTRLTVT.

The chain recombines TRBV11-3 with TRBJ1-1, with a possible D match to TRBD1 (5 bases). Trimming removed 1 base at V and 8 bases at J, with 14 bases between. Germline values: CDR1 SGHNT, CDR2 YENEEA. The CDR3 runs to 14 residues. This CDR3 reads CASSLGGHPTEAFF. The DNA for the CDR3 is TGTGCCAGCAGCTTAGGGGGCCATCCCACGGAAGCTTTCTTT.

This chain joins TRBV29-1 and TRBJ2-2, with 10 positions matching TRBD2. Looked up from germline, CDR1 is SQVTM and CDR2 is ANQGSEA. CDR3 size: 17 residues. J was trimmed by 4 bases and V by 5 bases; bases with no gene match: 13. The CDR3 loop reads CSVTLRLAGVSTGELFF. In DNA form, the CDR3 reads TGCAGCGTTACCCTTCGACTAGCGGGTGTTAGCACCGGGGAGCTGTTTTTT.